Shown below are 13 T cell receptor beta chains from a single sample sequenced in a study of T-cell memory formation after mild COVID-19. TCRdb called the 5' RACE reads again in MiXCR, with one record for every CDR3 protein. This repertoire shows over 350,000 distinct CDR3 sequences, roughly 15% found once; its top ten account for roughly a fifth. Material: PBMCs or a T cell subset sorted from them (not recorded which). The origin of the receptors is a man younger than 35 who had mild COVID-19 (a few samples of this study predate the infection). Cell type and time point are not known.

This clonotype occurred a few times. The chain is built from TRBV19 and TRBJ2-7; D uncertain. CDR1 LNHDA and CDR2 SQIVND come from the germline V gene (reference sequence). The CDR3 totals 11 residues. Trimming pared 10 bases from V and 0 bases from J, leaving 7 bases between. The CDR3, as DNA: TGTGCCACCTCTCTCTCCTACGAGCAGTACTTC. This translates into CATSLSYEQYF.

V is TRBV6-2 or TRBV6-3 and J is TRBJ2-6; D gene unclear. The CDR3 consists of 16 residues. The V end was cut by 5 bases, the J end by 0 bases, with 11 bases between. Germline CDR1 is MNHEY and CDR2 is SVGEGT. CDR3 residues: CASSKQLSSGANVLTF. As DNA, the CDR3 is TGTGCCAGCAGTAAACAGTTAAGCTCTGGGGCCAACGTCCTGACTTTC.

A few counts support this clonotype. V usage is TRBV6-2 or TRBV6-3 and J usage is TRBJ2-2, with a weak D call TRBD1 (5 bases). From germline, CDR1 is MNHEY and CDR2 SVGEGT. V gave up 7 bases and J gave up 2 bases, with 11 bases separating them. The CDR3 has 14 residues. The CDR3 region has the DNA TGTGCCAGCAACGACAGACTCAACACCGGGGAGCTGTTTTTT. This gives the protein CASNDRLNTGELFF.

This clonotype appeared a few times. The chain has TRBV20-1 and TRBJ2-7; tentatively, D is TRBD2 (6 bases). Germline CDR1 and CDR2: DFQATT and SNEGSKA (reference sequence). The CDR3 runs 13 residues. Trimming cost V 1 base and J 6 bases, with 13 bases left between them. The CDR3 coding sequence is TGCAGTGCTAGAGTGGGGGGTGGAAGCGAGCAGTACGTC. This codes for CSARVGGGSEQYV.

This clonotype turned up a few times. The gene calls are TRBV5-1 and TRBJ2-3, with 7 bases aligning to TRBD1. CDR1 and CDR2 (germline): SGHRS, YFSETQ. This CDR3 has 17 amino acids. V shed 3 bases, J shed 6 bases, and the junction held 16 bases outside the gene matches. CDR3 nucleotide sequence: TGCGCCAGCAGCTACAGGGGTCCCGCGGTGAAGGGGGATACGCAGTATTTT. It specifies CASSYRGPAVKGDTQYF. Supplemented by reference TRBV5-1 and TRBJ2-3, the full variable domain reads KAGVTQTPRYLIKTRGQQVTLSCSPISGHRSVSWYQQTPGQGLQFLFEYFSETQRNKGNFPGRFSGRQFSNSRSEMNVSTLELGDSALYLCASSYRGPAVKGDTQYFGPGTRLTVL.

This clonotype was seen a few times. The V call is TRBV12-3 or TRBV12-4, the J call TRBJ2-1, with a possible D match to TRBD2 (6 bases). Trimming took 5 bases from V and 10 from J, leaving 12 bases between them. CDR3 length equals 12 residues. The CDR3 sequence: CASSAAGDEQFF. The CDR3 region has the DNA TGTGCCAGCAGTGCAGCGGGTGACGAGCAGTTCTTC.

This rearrangement joins TRBV29-1 to TRBJ2-5; TRBD1 matches at 7 bases. Germline CDR1 reads SQVTM; CDR2 reads ANQGSEA. The CDR3 is 14 residues long. The J segment lost 3 bases and the V segment lost 3 bases, leaving 7 bases of the junction unmatched. This CDR3 reads CSVDKPDRKETQYF. In DNA, the CDR3 is TGCAGCGTTGACAAACCGGACAGGAAAGAGACCCAGTACTTC.

This clonotype was counted a few times. V gene TRBV5-5 combines with J gene TRBJ2-2; 8 positions match TRBD2. Germline values: CDR1 SGHKS, CDR2 YYEKEE (reference sequence). The V gene end was trimmed by 4 bases and the J gene end by 4 bases; junction bases not matched to a gene: 12. The CDR3 has 17 residues. The CDR3 coding sequence is TGTGCCAGCAGCCAACCGGGAGGGGCATGGGGCACCGGGGAGCTGTTTTTT. Its translation is CASSQPGGAWGTGELFF.

The chain couples TRBV7-6 to TRBJ1-1, with D possibly being TRBD1 (5 bases). The germline CDR1 and CDR2 sequences are SGHVS and FNYEAQ. The CDR3 is 14 residues long. Trimming removed 0 bases at V and 5 bases at J, with 10 bases between. The CDR3 nucleotides read TGTGCCAGCAGCTTAGCCACGGGGGGAACTGAAGCTTTCTTT. Amino acid sequence: CASSLATGGTEAFF.

This sequence joins TRBV7-8 and TRBJ2-1; D not certain. V was cut by 5 bases and J by 8 bases, with 16 bases left in between. The CDR3 runs 14 residues. The germline CDR1 and CDR2 sequences are SGHVS and FQNEAQ. In DNA form, the CDR3 reads TGTGCCAGCAGCACATTGGCCAGTATCGATGAGCAGTTCTTC. Translated: CASSTLASIDEQFF.

Only a few counts were recorded for this clonotype. The rearrangement uses TRBV7-9 and TRBJ2-2; 8 nucleotides line up with TRBD1. This CDR3 comprises 14 residues. Germline V gene sequence: CDR1 SEHNR, CDR2 FQNEAQ (reference sequence). Trimming at V came to 4 bases and at J to 3 bases, leaving 1 base not matched to a gene. CDR3 loop: CASSWTGYTGELFF. The CDR3 DNA is TGTGCCAGCAGCTGGACAGGGTACACCGGGGAGCTGTTTTTT. Together with reference TRBV7-9 and TRBJ2-2, the CDR3 gives the full variable domain: DTGVSQNPRHKITKRGQNVTFRCDPISEHNRLYWYRQTLGQGPEFLTYFQNEAQLEKSRLLSDRFSAERPKGSFSTLEIQRTEQGDSAMYLCASSWTGYTGELFFGEGSRLTVL.

This clonotype was counted only a few times. The rearrangement joins TRBV10-3 to TRBJ2-2; D gene ambiguous. Germline V lookup: CDR1 ENHRY, CDR2 SYGVKD. Trimming cost V 6 bases and J 2 bases, with 10 bases left between them. The CDR3 extends over 14 amino acids. Here the CDR3 reads CAIRSPQNTGELFF. CDR3 coding DNA: TGTGCCATCAGGAGCCCCCAAAACACCGGGGAGCTGTTTTTT.

The chain links TRBV7-9 to TRBJ1-2, with D perhaps matching TRBD1 (5 bases). Looked up from germline, CDR1 is SEHNR and CDR2 is FQNEAQ (reference sequence). This CDR3 has 14 residues. V gave up 6 bases and J gave up 2 bases, with 13 bases separating them. The CDR3 bases are TGTGCCAGCAGTATGGGGCCCGGAAACTATGGCTACACCTTC. Protein: CASSMGPGNYGYTF.